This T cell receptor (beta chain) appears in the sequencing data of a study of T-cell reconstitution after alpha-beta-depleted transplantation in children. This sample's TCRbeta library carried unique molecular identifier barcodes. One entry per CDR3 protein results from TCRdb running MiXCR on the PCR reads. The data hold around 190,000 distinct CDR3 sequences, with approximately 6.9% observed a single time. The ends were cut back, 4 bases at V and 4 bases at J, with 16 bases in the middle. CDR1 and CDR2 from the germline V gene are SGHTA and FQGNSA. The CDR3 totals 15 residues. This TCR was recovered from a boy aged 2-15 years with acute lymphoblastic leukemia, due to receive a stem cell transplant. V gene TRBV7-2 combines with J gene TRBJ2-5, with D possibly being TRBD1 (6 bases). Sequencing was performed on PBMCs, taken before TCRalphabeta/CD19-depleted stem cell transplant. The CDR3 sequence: CASSYPGVARETQYF. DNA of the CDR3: TGTGCCAGCAGCTATCCAGGGGTTGCGAGAGAGACCCAGTACTTC.